The 28 T cell receptor beta chains below come from one sample, sequenced in a study of blood T cell repertoires in COVID-19. Only in-frame clones appear in the TCRdb table, and some are missing; sequencing was by immunoSEQ multiplex PCR. This sample has fewer than 70,000 clones, with about 86% found just once. The sequencing sample was made of peripheral blood. The receptor source for this set is a woman aged 55-75 years with acute or convalescent COVID-19.

This CDR3 is CASSDFLRNTEAFF. DNA of the CDR3: TGTGCCAGCAGTGACTTTTTGAGGAACACTGAAGCTTTCTTT. V gene TRBV2 combines with J gene TRBJ1-1; D remains ambiguous. V lost 3 bases, J lost 1 base, and 9 bases lay in between. Germline V gives CDR1 SNHLY, CDR2 FYNNEI. This CDR3 contains 14 residues.

The chain carries TRBV10-3 and TRBJ2-3, with TRBD2 identical over 7 bases. Germline V lookup: CDR1 ENHRY, CDR2 SYGVKD. With V trimmed by 5 bases and J by 1 base, 3 bases remained unmatched. The CDR3 extends over 14 amino acids. The CDR3 protein is CAISSTSGTDTQYF. Here the CDR3 DNA reads TGTGCCATCAGTAGTACTAGCGGCACAGATACGCAGTATTTT.

The chain uses TRBV27 and TRBJ1-2; D not resolved. The germline V gene has CDR1 MNHEY and CDR2 SMNVEV (reference sequence). This CDR3 has 16 residues. V lost 10 bases and J lost 1, with 22 bases in between. DNA of the CDR3: TGTGCCATAAGTGGAGGTTCATCGCTCTATAACTATGGCTACACCTTC. Translation gives CAISGGSSLYNYGYTF.

V and J are TRBV3-1 (or the pseudogene TRBV3-2) and TRBJ2-3, with a weak D call TRBD2 (6 bases). V was shortened by 1 base and J by 3 bases, with 11 bases between the two germline ends. CDR1 and CDR2 (germline): LGHDT, YNNKEL (reference sequence). This CDR3 is 15 amino acids long. CDR3 amino acids: CASSQVAGRTDTQYF. Written as DNA, the CDR3 is TGTGCCAGCAGCCAAGTGGCGGGGCGAACAGATACGCAGTATTTT.

The V and J genes are TRBV30 and TRBJ1-2, with a weak D call TRBD1 (6 bases). V dropped 2 bases and J dropped 7 bases, with 14 bases sitting between them. CDR1 and CDR2 (germline): GTSNPN, SVGIG (reference sequence). CDR3 length: 13 residues. The CDR3 DNA reads as TGTGCCTGGAGTTTGAGAAGGGGGTCTGGCTACACCTTC. Its protein is CAWSLRRGSGYTF.

V and J are TRBV28 and TRBJ1-1; D is ambiguous. Germline V CDR1 and CDR2: MDHEN, SYDVKM. Trimming cost V 4 bases and J 0 bases, with 9 bases left between them. CDR3 length equals 14 residues. CDR3 bases: TGTGCCAGCAGTTCCCGCGTTTTGAACACTGAAGCTTTCTTT. This gives the protein CASSSRVLNTEAFF. The full variable domain, in which reference TRBV28 and TRBJ1-1 provide the parts outside the CDR3, is DVKVTQSSRYLVKRTGEKVFLECVQDMDHENMFWYRQDPGLGLRLIYFSYDVKMKEKGDIPEGYSVSREKKERFSLILESASTNQTSMYLCASSSRVLNTEAFFGQGTRLTVV.

This clone was counted only a few times. The chain links TRBV28 to TRBJ2-3; 10 bases map to TRBD2. J was trimmed by 3 bases and V by 5 bases; bases with no gene match: 5. The CDR3 sequence is 15 residues long. Germline values: CDR1 MDHEN, CDR2 SYDVKM. Here the CDR3 reads CASSPHSGGTDTQYF. Here the CDR3 DNA reads TGTGCCAGCAGTCCTCATAGCGGGGGGACAGATACGCAGTATTTT.

This chain links TRBV7-2 with TRBJ2-4; possible D gene TRBD1, 6 bases. The CDR3 loop spans 15 amino acids. Germline V gives CDR1 SGHTA, CDR2 FQGNSA. V lost 0 bases to trimming and J lost 5 bases, with 11 bases between them. The CDR3 bases are TGTGCCAGCAGCTTAGCTAAGGACAGCCAAAACATTCAGTACTTC. Encoded protein: CASSLAKDSQNIQYF. Variable domain in full (rest from reference TRBV7-2 and TRBJ2-4): GAGVSQSPSNKVTEKGKDVELRCDPISGHTALYWYRQSLGQGLEFLIYFQGNSAPDKSGLPSDRFSAERTGGSVSTLTIQRTQQEDSAVYLCASSLAKDSQNIQYFGAGTRLSVL.

The CDR3 loop reads CASSIPREGGYTF. In nucleotides, the CDR3 is TGTGCCAGTAGTATACCCAGGGAGGGTGGCTACACCTTC. The chain is built from TRBV19 and TRBJ1-2; possibly TRBD1 for D (5 bases). Germline CDR1 and CDR2: LNHDA and SQIVND (reference sequence). V shed 2 bases and J shed 7 bases, with 11 bases lying between them. The CDR3 is 13 residues long.

The V call is TRBV24-1, the J call TRBJ1-2, with 10 bases lining up with TRBD1. This CDR3 is built from 16 residues. Germline CDR1 KGHDR, CDR2 SFDVKD. V trimming: 2 bases; J trimming: 6 bases; junction bases outside the gene matches: 8. DNA of the CDR3: TGTGCCACCAGTGATTCTACCCGGGACAGGGGCCATGGCTACACCTTC. This gives the protein CATSDSTRDRGHGYTF.

V is TRBV7-9 and J is TRBJ2-3; 7 bases map to TRBD2. Germline V CDR1 and CDR2: SEHNR, FQNEAQ (reference sequence). CDR3 size: 16 residues. V shed 0 bases, J shed 2 bases, and the junction held 5 bases outside the gene matches. Here the CDR3 reads CASSLARGGFTDTQYF. The CDR3 nucleotides are TGTGCCAGCAGCTTAGCGCGGGGAGGGTTCACAGATACGCAGTATTTT.

The V and J genes are TRBV11-2 and TRBJ1-2; no firm D call. The CDR3 sequence is 15 residues long. CDR1 and CDR2 (germline): SGHAT, FQNNGV. Trimming stripped 2 bases from V and 7 bases from J, with 17 bases between. CDR3 region: CASSLQAIPSGGYTF. Here the CDR3 DNA reads TGTGCCAGCAGCTTACAGGCAATACCCTCTGGTGGCTACACCTTC.

The V gene is TRBV9, the J gene TRBJ1-2, with TRBD1 matching 11 bases. After removal of 3 bases from V and 7 bases from J, the junction contained 5 bases not matched to a gene. CDR1 and CDR2 (germline): SGDLS, YYNGEE. The CDR3 is made up of 14 amino acids. The CDR3 DNA follows: TGTGCCAGCAGCGCCGGACAGGGGGCCATTGGCTACACCTTC. Translating gives CASSAGQGAIGYTF.

V usage is TRBV6-1 and J usage is TRBJ2-1; D is ambiguous. This CDR3 has 16 amino acids. Per the germline V gene, CDR1 is MNHNS and CDR2 is SASEGT. With 2 bases removed from V and 10 bases from J, the gap between germline ends came to 21 bases. CDR3 nucleotide sequence: TGTGCCAGCAGTGAAATGGTGATCGGGTACCAAGGCGAGCAGTTCTTC. Protein sequence: CASSEMVIGYQGEQFF.

CDR3 sequence reads: CATAGDDSYEQYF. The CDR3 bases are TGTGCCACTGCGGGAGACGACTCCTACGAGCAGTACTTC. The gene calls are TRBV19 and TRBJ2-7; TRBD2 aligns across 7 bases. The CDR3 runs to 13 residues. Germline-derived CDR1 and CDR2 are LNHDA and SQIVND (reference sequence). Trimming removed 10 bases from V and 0 bases from J; junction bases left unmatched: 6.

The V gene is TRBV24-1, the J gene TRBJ1-2; TRBD1 aligns across 9 bases. V gave up 0 bases and J gave up 6 bases; unmatched junction bases: 7. Germline values: CDR1 KGHDR, CDR2 SFDVKD. CDR3 length: 16 amino acids. The CDR3 nucleotides are TGTGCCACCAGTGATTTGTCCCCGACAGGGGGTCATGGCTACACCTTC. Protein product: CATSDLSPTGGHGYTF.

The rearrangement joins TRBV12-3 or TRBV12-4 to TRBJ2-7; possible D gene TRBD2, 5 bases. There are 12 residues in the CDR3. Between the trimmed V and J ends, which lost 4 bases and 11 bases, there was a span of 15 bases. The CDR3 region is CASSSVRGSEYF. In DNA form, the CDR3 reads TGTGCCAGCAGTTCAGTCCGCGGGTCCGAGTACTTC.

The V call is TRBV19, the J call TRBJ2-1, with D possibly matching TRBD2 (7 bases). Trimming shortened V by 11 bases and J by 7 bases, and 15 bases separated the two germline ends. The CDR3 contains 12 residues. Germline values: CDR1 LNHDA, CDR2 SQIVND (reference sequence). In DNA, the CDR3 is TGTGCCTTAGGAGGGAGGGGGAATGAGCAGTTCTTC. Amino acid sequence: CALGGRGNEQFF.

The chain joins TRBV18 to TRBJ1-2; 8 bases align to TRBD1. V lost 0 bases, J lost 0 bases, and 12 bases stayed unmatched. The CDR3 runs 19 residues. CDR1 and CDR2 from the germline V gene are KGHSH and LQKENI. CDR3 nucleotides: TGTGCCAGCTCACCACCACAGGGACAGGCAAAACACACTAACTATGGCTACACCTTC. It yields the protein CASSPPQGQAKHTNYGYTF.

The chain recombines TRBV3-1 (or the pseudogene TRBV3-2) with TRBJ2-1, with D perhaps matching TRBD2 (6 bases). Germline CDR1 reads LGHDT; CDR2 reads YNNKEL (reference sequence). The CDR3 is 15 amino acids. V was shortened by 4 bases and J by 4 bases, with 14 bases between the two germline ends. This chain's CDR3 is CASSRLVGGYNEQFF. In DNA form, the CDR3 reads TGTGCCAGCAGCCGATTGGTGGGGGGTTACAATGAGCAGTTCTTC.

The chain links TRBV7-9 to TRBJ2-2, with 8 bases that match TRBD2. With V trimmed by 2 bases and J by 1 base, 3 bases remained unmatched. Germline assignment: CDR1 SEHNR and CDR2 FQNEAQ (reference sequence). The CDR3 consists of 16 residues. The CDR3 spells CASSLTSGRNTGELFF. In DNA form, the CDR3 reads TGTGCCAGCAGCTTAACTAGCGGTAGGAACACCGGGGAGCTGTTTTTT.

J is TRBJ1-5 and V is TRBV15; D possibly corresponds to TRBD1 (5 bases). Deletions cut 1 base from V and 2 bases from J, with 15 bases between. The CDR3 is 17 amino acids. Germline values: CDR1 LNHNV, CDR2 YYDKDF (reference sequence). CDR3 bases: TGTGCCACCAGCAGAGGGTCAGGGTCTAAGGGCAATCAGCCCCAGCATTTT. Translation: CATSRGSGSKGNQPQHF.

The chain links TRBV28 to TRBJ1-4; 7 positions agree with TRBD1. This CDR3 has 15 amino acids. The germline gives CDR1 MDHEN, CDR2 SYDVKM. V shed 3 bases and J 9 bases; nucleotides not matched to a gene: 10. CDR3 region: CASSLETGLGKKLFF. As DNA, the CDR3 is TGTGCCAGCAGTTTGGAGACAGGGTTGGGGAAAAAACTGTTTTTT.

This rearrangement joins TRBV19 to TRBJ1-5; D is possibly TRBD1 (5 bases). Per germline, CDR1 LNHDA and CDR2 SQIVND (reference sequence). Trimming took 5 bases from V and 2 from J, leaving 19 bases between them. The CDR3 length is 17 residues. CDR3 sequence: CASSSAREVQGNQPQHF. The CDR3 coding sequence is TGTGCCAGTAGTTCCGCTCGGGAGGTACAGGGCAATCAGCCCCAGCATTTT.

V and J are TRBV12-3 or TRBV12-4 and TRBJ1-2; D unresolved. CDR3 length equals 12 residues. Deletions cut 5 bases from V and 5 bases from J, with 9 bases between. The CDR3 protein is CASSRAGYGYTF. CDR3 nucleotide sequence: TGTGCCAGCAGTCGGGCGGGATATGGCTACACCTTC.

The chain recombines TRBV4-1 with TRBJ2-5; 14 bases fit TRBD2. Germline V gene sequence: CDR1 MGHRA, CDR2 YSYEKL. Losses at the gene ends were 1 base for V and 7 bases for J; bases not matched to a gene: 2. This CDR3 is built from 15 residues. CDR3 sequence reads: CASSQGLAGGWTQYF. In DNA form, the CDR3 reads TGCGCCAGCAGCCAAGGACTAGCGGGGGGGTGGACCCAGTACTTC.

The chain recombines TRBV2 with TRBJ2-6, with D uncertain. CDR3 size: 14 residues. Per the germline V gene, CDR1 is SNHLY and CDR2 is FYNNEI. V was trimmed by 7 bases and J by 2 bases, leaving 9 bases between them. The CDR3 reads CASTRVAGANVLTF. As DNA, the CDR3 is TGTGCCAGCACCCGGGTAGCTGGGGCCAACGTCCTGACTTTC.

CDR3 DNA sequence: TGCGCCAGCAGCCGCATAACAGGGGGCGGGTACAATGAGCAGTTCTTC. Protein: CASSRITGGGYNEQFF. V and J are TRBV5-1 and TRBJ2-1; 9 bases line up with TRBD1. The CDR3 has 16 residues. The trim removed 4 bases at V and 4 bases at J, leaving 9 bases unmatched. CDR1 is SGHRS, CDR2 YFSETQ, per germline.